This TCR beta chain was captured by sequencing in a study of OX40 agonist ivuxolimab in advanced cancers. Study background: The diagnoses of dose-escalation patients were hepatocellular carcinoma, melanoma, renal cell or head and neck cancer. With a range of roughly 20 to 80, age averaged roughly 60 years, and about 80% were male. Earlier treatment with anti-PD-1, anti-PD-L1 or anti-CTLA-4 was permitted, and less than 50% had received some.

Sequenced by immunoSEQ multiplex PCR; TCRdb stores in-frame clones only, minus some. The sample holds some 50,000 clones, roughly 84% seen once. This CDR3 is built from 14 residues. The V gene's germline CDR1 is SNHLY and CDR2 FYNNEI. Trimming shortened V by 5 bases and J by 8 bases, and 18 bases separated the two germline ends. This clonotype originated in an adult with an advanced solid tumor such as melanoma, head and neck, liver or kidney cancer. This chain links TRBV2 with TRBJ1-2; D perhaps matches TRBD1 (5 bases). The sequencing here drew on CD4+ or CD8+ T cells sorted from blood, taken in a trial of the OX40 agonist ivuxolimab. CDR3 amino acids: CASSLNRQQRGYTF. CDR3 bases: TGTGCCAGCAGTCTCAACAGGCAGCAGCGGGGCTACACCTTC.